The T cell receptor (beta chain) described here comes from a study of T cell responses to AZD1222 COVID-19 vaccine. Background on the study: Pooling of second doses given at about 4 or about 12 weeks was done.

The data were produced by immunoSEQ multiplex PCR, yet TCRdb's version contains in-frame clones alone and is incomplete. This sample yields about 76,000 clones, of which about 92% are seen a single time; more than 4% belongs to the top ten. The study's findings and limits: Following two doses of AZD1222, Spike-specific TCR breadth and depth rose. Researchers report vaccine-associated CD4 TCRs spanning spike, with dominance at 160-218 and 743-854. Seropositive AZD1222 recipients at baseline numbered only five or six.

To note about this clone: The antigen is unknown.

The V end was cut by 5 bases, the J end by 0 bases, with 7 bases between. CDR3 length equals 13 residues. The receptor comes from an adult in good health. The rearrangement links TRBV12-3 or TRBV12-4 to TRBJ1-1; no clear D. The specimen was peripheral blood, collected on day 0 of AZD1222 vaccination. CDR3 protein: CASSPTVNTEAFF. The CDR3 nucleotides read TGTGCCAGCAGTCCTACAGTGAACACTGAAGCTTTCTTT.